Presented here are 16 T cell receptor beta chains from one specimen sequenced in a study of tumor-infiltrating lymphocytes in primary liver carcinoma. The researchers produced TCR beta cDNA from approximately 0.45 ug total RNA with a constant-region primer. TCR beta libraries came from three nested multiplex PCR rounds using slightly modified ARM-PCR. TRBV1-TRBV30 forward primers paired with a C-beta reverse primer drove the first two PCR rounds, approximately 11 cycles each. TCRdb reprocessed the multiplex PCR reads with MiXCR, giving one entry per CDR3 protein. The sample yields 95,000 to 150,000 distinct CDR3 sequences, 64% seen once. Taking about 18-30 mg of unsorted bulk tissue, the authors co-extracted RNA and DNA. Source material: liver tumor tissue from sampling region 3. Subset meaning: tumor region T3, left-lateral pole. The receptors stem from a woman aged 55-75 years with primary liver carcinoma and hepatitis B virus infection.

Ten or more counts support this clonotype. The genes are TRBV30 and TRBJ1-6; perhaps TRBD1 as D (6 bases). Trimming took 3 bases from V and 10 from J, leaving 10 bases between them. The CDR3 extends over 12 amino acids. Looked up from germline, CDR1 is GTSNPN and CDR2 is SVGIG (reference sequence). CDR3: CAWRQGRSPLHF. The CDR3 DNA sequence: TGTGCCTGGAGACAGGGAAGATCACCCCTCCACTTT. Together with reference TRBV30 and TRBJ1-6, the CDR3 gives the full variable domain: SQTIHQWPATLVQPVGSPLSLECTVEGTSNPNLYWYRQAAGRGLQLLFYSVGIGQISSEVPQNLSASRPQDRQFILSSKKLLLSDSGFYLCAWRQGRSPLHFGNGTRLTVT.

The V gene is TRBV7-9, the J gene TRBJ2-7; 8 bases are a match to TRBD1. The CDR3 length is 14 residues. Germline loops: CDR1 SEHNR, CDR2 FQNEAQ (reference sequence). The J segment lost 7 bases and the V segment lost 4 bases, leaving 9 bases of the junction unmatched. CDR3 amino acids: CASSSRQGLREQYF. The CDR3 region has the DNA TGTGCCAGCAGCTCTCGACAGGGGCTTAGGGAGCAGTACTTC.

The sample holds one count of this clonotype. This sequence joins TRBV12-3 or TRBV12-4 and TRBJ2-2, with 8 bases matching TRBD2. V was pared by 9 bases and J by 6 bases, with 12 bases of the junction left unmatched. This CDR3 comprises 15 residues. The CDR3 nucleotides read TGTGCCAGTAGGGGACTAGTGGGAGTCCCCGGGGAGCTGTTTTTT. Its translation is CASRGLVGVPGELFF.

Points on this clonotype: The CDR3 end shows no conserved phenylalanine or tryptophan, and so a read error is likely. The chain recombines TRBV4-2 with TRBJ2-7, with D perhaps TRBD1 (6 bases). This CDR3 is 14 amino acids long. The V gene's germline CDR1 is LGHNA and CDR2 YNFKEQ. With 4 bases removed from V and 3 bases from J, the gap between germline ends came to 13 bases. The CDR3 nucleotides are TGTGCCAGCAGCCCGCCGGACAGAGTCTACGAGCAGTACTCC. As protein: CASSPPDRVYEQYS.

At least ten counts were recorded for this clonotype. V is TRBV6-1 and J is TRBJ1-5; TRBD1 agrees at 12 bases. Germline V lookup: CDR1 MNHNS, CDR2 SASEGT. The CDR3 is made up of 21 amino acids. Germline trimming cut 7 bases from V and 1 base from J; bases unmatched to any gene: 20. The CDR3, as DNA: TGTGCCAGCATCAACTACCGCGTAGGGACAGGGGGCGCAGGGAGCAATCAGCCCCAGCATTTT. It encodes CASINYRVGTGGAGSNQPQHF.

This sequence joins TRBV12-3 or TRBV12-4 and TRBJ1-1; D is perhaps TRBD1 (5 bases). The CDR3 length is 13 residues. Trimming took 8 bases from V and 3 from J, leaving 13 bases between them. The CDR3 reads CASGGLGDTEAFF. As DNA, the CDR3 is TGTGCCAGCGGGGGACTCGGTGACACTGAAGCTTTCTTT.

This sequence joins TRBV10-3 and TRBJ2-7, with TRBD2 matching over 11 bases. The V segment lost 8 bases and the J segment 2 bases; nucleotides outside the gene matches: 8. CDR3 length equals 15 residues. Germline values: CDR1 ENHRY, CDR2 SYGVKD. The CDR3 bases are TGTGCCATCGGGGAACTAGCGGGAGCGGCCTACGAGCAGTACTTC. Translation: CAIGELAGAAYEQYF.

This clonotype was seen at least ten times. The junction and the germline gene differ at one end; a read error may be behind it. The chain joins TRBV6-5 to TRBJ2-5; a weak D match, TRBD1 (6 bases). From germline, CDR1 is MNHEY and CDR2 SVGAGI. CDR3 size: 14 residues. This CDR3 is CASSYTWTDGMWHF. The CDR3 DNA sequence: TGTGCCAGCAGTTACACCTGGACAGATGGGATGTGGCACTTC.

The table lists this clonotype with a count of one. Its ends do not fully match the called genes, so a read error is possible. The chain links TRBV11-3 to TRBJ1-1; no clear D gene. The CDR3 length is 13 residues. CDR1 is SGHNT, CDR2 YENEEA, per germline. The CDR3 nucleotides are TGTGCCAGCAGCCTAGAGGCGGTTACCCGGGATTTCTTT. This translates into CASSLEAVTRDFF.

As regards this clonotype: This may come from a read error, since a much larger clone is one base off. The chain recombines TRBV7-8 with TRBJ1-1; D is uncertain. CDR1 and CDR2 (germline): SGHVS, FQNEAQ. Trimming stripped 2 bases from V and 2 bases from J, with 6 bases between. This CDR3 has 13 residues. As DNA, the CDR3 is TGTGCCAGCAGCTTACAGAGAAACACTGAAGCTTTCTTT. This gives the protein CASSLQRNTEAFF.

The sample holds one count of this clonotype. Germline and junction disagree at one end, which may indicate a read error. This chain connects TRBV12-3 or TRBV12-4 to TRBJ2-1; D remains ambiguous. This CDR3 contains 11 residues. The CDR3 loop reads CASSGSNKQFF. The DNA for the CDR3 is TGTGCCAGCAGTGGAAGCAATAAGCAGTTCTTC.

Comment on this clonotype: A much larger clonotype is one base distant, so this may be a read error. CDR3 DNA sequence: TGTGCCAGCAATGCCGGGCCCCACCATAGGGACTTC. Protein product: CASNAGPHHRDF. The V call is TRBV6-6, the J call TRBJ2-7; D remains ambiguous. The CDR3 extends over 12 amino acids. Germline V gene sequence: CDR1 MNHNY, CDR2 SVGAGI (reference sequence).

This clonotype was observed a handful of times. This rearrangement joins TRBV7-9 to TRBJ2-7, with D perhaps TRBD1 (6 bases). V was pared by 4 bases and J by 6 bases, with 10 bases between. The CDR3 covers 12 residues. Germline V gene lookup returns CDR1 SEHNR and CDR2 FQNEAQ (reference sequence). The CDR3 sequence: CASSSGQTEQYF. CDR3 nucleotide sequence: TGTGCCAGCAGCTCGGGACAAACCGAGCAGTACTTC.

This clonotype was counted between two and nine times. Here the CDR3 DNA reads TGTGCCAACAAAGCCACTGTTACGGGGGAGCTGTTTTTT. It yields the protein CANKATVTGELFF. The chain couples TRBV10-3 to TRBJ2-2; D not certain. The length of the CDR3 is 13 residues. The V and J ends lost 10 bases and 8 bases respectively, with 17 bases between them. Germline loops: CDR1 ENHRY, CDR2 SYGVKD.

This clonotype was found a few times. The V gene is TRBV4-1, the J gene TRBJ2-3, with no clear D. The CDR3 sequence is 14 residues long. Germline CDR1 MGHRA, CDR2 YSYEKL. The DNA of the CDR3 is TGCGTCAGTAGCCAGACGATCGGAACAGATACGCAGTATTTT. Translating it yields CVSSQTIGTDTQYF.

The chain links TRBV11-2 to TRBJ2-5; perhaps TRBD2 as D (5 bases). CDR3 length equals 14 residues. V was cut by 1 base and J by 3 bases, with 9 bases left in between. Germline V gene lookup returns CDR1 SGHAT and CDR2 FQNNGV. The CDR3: CASSLGGSKETQYF. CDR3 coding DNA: TGTGCCAGCAGCTTAGGAGGGTCAAAAGAGACCCAGTACTTC. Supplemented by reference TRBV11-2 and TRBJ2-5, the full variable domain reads EAGVAQSPRYKIIEKRQSVAFWCNPISGHATLYWYQQILGQGPKLLIQFQNNGVVDDSQLPKDRFSAERLKGVDSTLKIQPAKLEDSAVYLCASSLGGSKETQYFGPGTRLLVL.